Listed below are T cell receptor beta chains from one sample, sequenced in a study of OX40 agonist ivuxolimab in advanced cancers. The assay was immunoSEQ multiplex PCR, and TCRdb's table has in-frame clones only and misses some. The sample lists about 99,000 clones, roughly 95% occurring once. The starting material was CD4+ or CD8+ T cells sorted from blood, obtained in a trial of the OX40 agonist ivuxolimab. The receptors were sampled from an adult with an advanced solid tumor such as melanoma, head and neck, liver or kidney cancer. The CDR3 runs from the conserved cysteine through the conserved F or W. A D gene is named only where the DNA matches it firmly. Some rows mark clone size as missing; the rest say once, few, many or name a class of expanded clone.

V	D	size	J	DNA	CDR3
TRBV6-5	-	-	TRBJ2-5	TGTGCCAGCAGTTACGTGTCGGCTCAAGAGACCCAGTACTTC	CASSYVSAQETQYF
TRBV7-7	-	-	TRBJ2-7	TGTGCCAGCAGCTTAGGGCAGGGCAGAGAATACGAGCAGTACTTC	CASSLGQGREYEQYF
TRBV27	TRBD2	-	TRBJ2-7	TGTGCCAGCAGTTGGACTAGCGGGCACGAGCAGTACTTC	CASSWTSGHEQYF
TRBV6-5	-	-	TRBJ2-2	TGTGCCAGCAGCCTACCAGGGAACGGGGAGCTGTTTTTT	CASSLPGNGELFF
TRBV15	TRBD2	-	TRBJ2-1	TGTGCCACCAGCCTAGGGACTAGCGGCTACAATGAGCAGTTCTTC	CATSLGTSGYNEQFF
TRBV7-9	TRBD1	-	TRBJ2-2	TGTGCCATCCAACCCCTAGAGGGGACAGACACCGGGGAGCTGTTTTTT	CAIQPLEGTDTGELFF
TRBV7-3	-	-	TRBJ2-2	TGTGCCAGCAGCCTCAACACCGGGGAGCTGTTTTTT	CASSLNTGELFF
TRBV5-1	TRBD2	-	TRBJ2-7	TGCGCCAGCAGCTGGAGCGGGGGAGCGGTCGAGCAGTACTTC	CASSWSGGAVEQYF
TRBV11-2	-	-	TRBJ2-7	TGTGCCAGCAGCTCCCGGGACGTTCCTTACGAGCAGTACTTC	CASSSRDVPYEQYF
TRBV7-9	-	-	TRBJ2-6	TGTGCCAGCAGCTCCTCACTAGGAGCTGGGGCCAACGTCCTGACTTTC	CASSSSLGAGANVLTF
TRBV9	-	-	TRBJ2-1	TGTGCCAGCAGCCCCGGCGCGTCGAGCTCCTACAATGAGCAGTTCTTC	CASSPGASSSYNEQFF
TRBV27	-	-	TRBJ2-7	TGTGCCAGCAGTTTAGGGGCAGGGGAATACGAGCAGTACTTC	CASSLGAGEYEQYF
TRBV9	-	-	TRBJ2-2	TGTGCCAGCAGCGGGACACGGAACACCGGGGAGCTGTTTTTT	CASSGTRNTGELFF
TRBV7-2	-	-	TRBJ2-7	TGTGCCAGCAGCTTAGCAGGGCCCGAGCAGTACTTC	CASSLAGPEQYF
TRBV6-1	-	-	TRBJ1-1	TGTGCCAGCACCGAGGGCAGCTACACTGAAGCTTTCTTT	CASTEGSYTEAFF
TRBV28	-	-	TRBJ2-5	TGTGCCAGCGGTGGGATTCAAGAGACCCAGTACTTC	CASGGIQETQYF
TRBV13	TRBD1	-	TRBJ2-7	TGTGCCAGCAGCCACCTTGGGGCAGGGGGCAATTACGAGCAGTACTTC	CASSHLGAGGNYEQYF
TRBV7-2	-	-	TRBJ2-7	TGTGCCAGCAGCTTAGATAACCCGACCTACGAGCAGTACTTC	CASSLDNPTYEQYF
TRBV5-1	TRBD2	once	TRBJ2-7	TGCGCCAGCACGGGGGGACCGGCCTACGAGCAGTACTTC	CASTGGPAYEQYF
TRBV19	-	-	TRBJ1-6	TGTGCCAGTAGCTGGGGGGACTCCTATAATTCACCCCTCCACTTT	CASSWGDSYNSPLHF
TRBV4-3	TRBD2	-	TRBJ2-3	TGCGCCAGCAGCCTACGGGGACTAGCGGAAAACACAGATACGCAGTATTTT	CASSLRGLAENTDTQYF
TRBV28	-	-	TRBJ1-4	TGTGCCAGCAGTTTAGTCGTAACTAATGAAAAACTGTTTTTT	CASSLVVTNEKLFF
TRBV2	-	-	TRBJ2-7	TGTGCCAGCAGTGAGCAGGGCATCTCCTACGAGCAGTACTTC	CASSEQGISYEQYF
TRBV6-5	TRBD1	-	TRBJ2-7	TGTGCCAGCAGTTACGCAGGACAGGCCTACGAGCAGTACTTC	CASSYAGQAYEQYF
TRBV30	-	-	TRBJ1-1	TGTGCCTGGAGTGTACAGAGGGTCGGCGACACTGAAGCTTTCTTT	CAWSVQRVGDTEAFF
TRBV14	-	-	TRBJ2-1	TGTGCCAGCAGCCAAGGGGGACTCTCCTACAATGAGCAGTTCTTC	CASSQGGLSYNEQFF
TRBV7-6	TRBD2	-	TRBJ2-1	TGTGCCAGCAGCTTATTCGGGGGGTCCTACAATGAGCAGTTCTTC	CASSLFGGSYNEQFF
TRBV7-9	-	-	TRBJ2-1	TGTGCCAGCAGCTTACAGAAAGCCGCGCGAAATGAGCAGTTCTTC	CASSLQKAARNEQFF
TRBV9	-	-	TRBJ2-1	TGTGCCAGCAGCGTAGCGGGGGGCGAAGGTAGTGAGCAGTTCTTC	CASSVAGGEGSEQFF
TRBV6-6	TRBD1	once	TRBJ1-4	TGTGCCAGCAGTTACGGAACAGGGGGGGGAAAACTGTTTTTT	CASSYGTGGGKLFF
TRBV5-6	TRBD1	-	TRBJ2-2	TGTGCCAGCATCCAGGGGGCGCAAAACACCGGGGAGCTGTTTTTT	CASIQGAQNTGELFF
TRBV29-1	-	-	TRBJ2-7	TGCAGCGTTGGTAGTGAGACCTACGAGCAGTACTTC	CSVGSETYEQYF
TRBV19	TRBD1	-	TRBJ1-2	TGTGCCTCTGGGACAGTTGGGTGGTTTGGCTACACCTTC	CASGTVGWFGYTF
TRBV7-9	-	few	TRBJ2-1	TGTGCCAGCAGGACCACGGCAGAACTATACAATGAGCAGTTCTTC	CASRTTAELYNEQFF
TRBV5-4	-	-	TRBJ2-7	TGTGCCAGCAGCTTGGAGGGATACGAGCAGTACTTC	CASSLEGYEQYF
TRBV19	TRBD1	-	TRBJ1-4	TGTGCCAGTAGTACTAGCCGGGACAGGGCTGTAACTAATGAAAAACTGTTTTTT	CASSTSRDRAVTNEKLFF
TRBV6-5	-	-	TRBJ1-5	TGTGCCAGCAGTTTAACCATCGGGGGCCGTGGACAGCCCCAGCATTTT	CASSLTIGGRGQPQHF
TRBV29-1	-	-	TRBJ1-2	TGCAGCGTTGAAAGTCTGGAGCTGGGTCCTAACTATGGCTACACCTTC	CSVESLELGPNYGYTF
TRBV4-1	-	-	TRBJ1-4	TGCGCCAGCAGCGGGATCCTTGAAAAACTGTTTTTT	CASSGILEKLFF
TRBV27	-	-	TRBJ2-3	TGTGCCAGCAGTCCCGGGATTCGAACAGATACGCAGTATTTT	CASSPGIRTDTQYF
TRBV20-1	-	once	TRBJ2-5	TGCAGTGCTCAATGGAACGGGAACCAGTACTTC	CSAQWNGNQYF
TRBV5-8	TRBD1	-	TRBJ2-7	TGTGCCAGCAGCCCCACGGACAGGGCCTCCTACGAGCAGTACTTC	CASSPTDRASYEQYF
TRBV29-1	-	-	TRBJ1-1	TGCAGCGTTGTATACACTGAAGCTTTCTTT	CSVVYTEAFF
TRBV6-4	TRBD1	-	TRBJ2-2	TGTGCCAGCAGGTTAATTGTAGGGACAGGGACTCCCCGGGAGCTGTTTTTT	CASRLIVGTGTPRELFF
TRBV4-2	TRBD2	-	TRBJ2-3	TGTGCCAGCAGCCAATCGCTGGGGGGACTAGCGCCTACAGATACGCAGTATTTT	CASSQSLGGLAPTDTQYF
TRBV5-1	TRBD1	-	TRBJ1-6	TGCGCCAGCAATACAGGGGGCCTCTCACCCCTCCACTTT	CASNTGGLSPLHF